This section outlines one T cell receptor beta chain sequence together with its context. Its antigen is not identified. This specimen belongs to a study of CD8 T cells in ankylosing spondylitis. Study-level findings and limits: As reported, disease-linked clones showed significant enrichment in matched ankylosing spondylitis synovial fluid. Prior literature has documented some motif variants in synovial fluid and blood from reactive arthritis. Made up of eight highly homologous variants, a TCR beta motif appeared characteristic of ankylosing spondylitis blood.

With molecular barcodes, quantitative 5'-RACE was used to make the TCR beta libraries. TCRdb reprocessed the 5' RACE reads with MiXCR, giving one entry per CDR3 protein. The table includes around 540,000 distinct CDR3 sequences, about 13% detected once. This CDR3 spans 15 amino acids. V shed 3 bases and J 0 bases; nucleotides not matched to a gene: 2. The rearrangement joins TRBV12-3 or TRBV12-4 to TRBJ2-1; 7 nucleotides align to TRBD2. Specimen: blood, either unsorted or a sorted T cell fraction (not recorded which). The clonotype originates from a male donor with ankylosing spondylitis. CDR3 in amino acids: CASSLLAVSYNEQFF. CDR3 bases: TGTGCCAGCAGTTTGCTAGCGGTCTCCTACAATGAGCAGTTCTTC.